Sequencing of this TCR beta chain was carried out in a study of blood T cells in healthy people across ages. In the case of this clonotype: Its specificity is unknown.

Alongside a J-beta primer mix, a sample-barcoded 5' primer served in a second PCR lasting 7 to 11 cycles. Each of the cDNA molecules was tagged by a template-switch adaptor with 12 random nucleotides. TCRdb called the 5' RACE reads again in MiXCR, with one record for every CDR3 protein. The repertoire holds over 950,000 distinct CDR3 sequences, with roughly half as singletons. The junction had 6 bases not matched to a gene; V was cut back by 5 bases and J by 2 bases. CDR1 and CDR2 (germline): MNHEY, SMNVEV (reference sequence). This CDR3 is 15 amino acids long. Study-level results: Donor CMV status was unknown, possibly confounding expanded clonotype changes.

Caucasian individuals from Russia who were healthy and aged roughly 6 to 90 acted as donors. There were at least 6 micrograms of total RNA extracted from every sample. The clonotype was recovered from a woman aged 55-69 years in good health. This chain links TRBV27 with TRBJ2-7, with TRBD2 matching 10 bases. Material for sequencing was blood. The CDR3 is CASSVRTSGPYEQYF. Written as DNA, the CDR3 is TGTGCCAGCAGTGTAAGGACTAGCGGACCCTACGAGCAGTACTTC.